Listed below are T cell receptor beta chains from one sample, sequenced in a study of T-cell reconstitution after alpha-beta-depleted transplantation in children. A single record per CDR3 protein comes from TCRdb applying MiXCR to the PCR reads. This table has some 640,000 distinct CDR3 sequences, 16% appearing once. The input for sequencing was PBMCs from the stem cell graft donor, taken from the stem cell graft. The receptors here all came from a human donor who donated a stem cell graft to a child with acute myeloid leukemia. The CDR3 runs from the conserved cysteine through the conserved F or W. D genes are given only for firm matches. The size of a clone is reported for some rows only, either as once, few or many, or as a class for expanded clones.

size: many; J: TRBJ1-5; D: .; V: TRBV4-2; CDR3: CASSRLLGSEAQPQHF; DNA: TGTGCCAGCAGCCGCCTACTAGGGAGTGAGGCTCAGCCCCAGCATTTT
size: many; J: TRBJ1-1; D: .; V: TRBV10-3; CDR3: CAISAGDGNTEAFF; DNA: TGTGCCATCAGCGCTGGAGACGGGAACACTGAAGCTTTCTTT
size: few; J: TRBJ2-5; D: .; V: TRBV12-3/TRBV12-4; CDR3: CASRGPGTQYF; DNA: TGTGCCAGCAGGGGCCCTGGGACCCAGTACTTC
size: many; J: TRBJ2-1; D: TRBD2; V: TRBV10-3; CDR3: CAIGRRGAGYNEQFF; DNA: TGTGCCATCGGGAGGCGGGGGGCAGGCTACAATGAGCAGTTCTTC
size: few; J: TRBJ2-2; D: TRBD2; V: TRBV7-9; CDR3: CASSSRMASGNTGELFF; DNA: TGTGCCAGCAGCTCCCGGATGGCTAGCGGGAACACCGGGGAGCTGTTTTTT
size: few; J: TRBJ2-3; D: .; V: TRBV6-1; CDR3: CASILAGRSTDTQYF; DNA: TGTGCCAGCATCCTCGCGGGGAGATCCACAGATACGCAGTATTTT
size: many; J: TRBJ2-3; D: .; V: TRBV20-1; CDR3: CSAKADTQYF; DNA: TGCAGTGCTAAGGCAGATACGCAGTATTTT
size: .; J: TRBJ2-2; D: TRBD1; V: TRBV12-3/TRBV12-4; CDR3: CASSNPRDRANTGELFF; DNA: TGTGCCAGCAGCAACCCCCGGGACAGGGCGAACACCGGGGAGCTGTTTTTT
size: many; J: TRBJ2-3; D: .; V: TRBV9; CDR3: CASSVVGDRADTQYF; DNA: TGTGCCAGCAGCGTAGTGGGTGATAGGGCAGATACGCAGTATTTT
size: few; J: TRBJ2-3; D: TRBD2; V: TRBV7-2; CDR3: CASSLAGLAGGLLDTQYF; DNA: TGTGCCAGCAGCTTAGCGGGACTAGCGGGGGGTCTCCTGGATACGCAGTATTTT
size: few; J: TRBJ2-7; D: .; V: TRBV12-5; CDR3: CASGRQAYEQYF; DNA: TGTGCTAGTGGCCGACAGGCCTACGAGCAGTACTTC
size: .; J: TRBJ1-5; D: TRBD1; V: TRBV6-2/TRBV6-3; CDR3: CASSYGLGTVGLISNQPQHF; DNA: TGTGCCAGCAGTTATGGTCTTGGGACAGTGGGCCTTATTAGCAATCAGCCCCAGCATTTT
size: many; J: TRBJ2-7; D: .; V: TRBV7-2; CDR3: CASSSTGTSYEQYF; DNA: TGTGCCAGCAGCTCAACAGGGACATCCTACGAGCAGTACTTC
size: few; J: TRBJ2-3; D: .; V: TRBV6-4; CDR3: CASSDNGDTDTQYF; DNA: TGTGCCAGCAGTGACAACGGGGACACAGATACGCAGTATTTT
size: .; J: TRBJ1-2; D: TRBD1; V: TRBV11-1; CDR3: CASSRGTGDSGGYTF; DNA: TGTGCCAGCAGCCGTGGGACAGGGGATTCTGGCGGCTACACCTTC
size: few; J: TRBJ2-3; D: .; V: TRBV12-3/TRBV12-4; CDR3: CASSLGRGVGTDTQYF; DNA: TGTGCCAGCAGTTTAGGCAGGGGGGTGGGAACAGATACGCAGTATTTT
size: few; J: TRBJ1-5; D: .; V: TRBV15; CDR3: CATSREGRPSKDQPQHF; DNA: TGTGCCACCAGCAGAGAGGGCAGGCCGAGTAAAGATCAGCCCCAGCATTTT
size: many; J: TRBJ2-7; D: TRBD2; V: TRBV20-1; CDR3: CSARAGGGEQYF; DNA: TGCAGTGCTAGAGCGGGCGGGGGCGAGCAGTACTTC
size: few; J: TRBJ2-7; D: .; V: TRBV13; CDR3: CASSYRRNEQYF; DNA: TGTGCCAGCAGCTATCGGAGGAACGAGCAGTACTTC
size: few; J: TRBJ1-5; D: .; V: TRBV25-1; CDR3: CASSDNGHISDFDQPQHF; DNA: TGTGCCAGCAGTGACAATGGCCATATTTCAGACTTTGATCAGCCCCAGCATTTT
size: .; J: TRBJ2-2; D: .; V: TRBV10-2; CDR3: CASENNAGELFF; DNA: TGCGCCAGTGAAAATAATGCCGGGGAGCTGTTTTTT
size: many; J: TRBJ2-1; D: TRBD1; V: TRBV20-1; CDR3: CSAPPPPGQRNEQFF; DNA: TGCAGTGCTCCTCCCCCCCCGGGACAGAGGAATGAGCAGTTCTTC
size: many; J: TRBJ2-5; D: TRBD2; V: TRBV20-1; CDR3: CSARAPGTSTETQYF; DNA: TGCAGTGCTAGGGCCCCTGGGACTAGCACGGAGACCCAGTACTTC
size: .; J: TRBJ1-1; D: .; V: TRBV7-9; CDR3: CASSLDPVEAFF; DNA: TGTGCCAGCAGCTTAGATCCGGTTGAAGCTTTCTTT
size: many; J: TRBJ2-1; D: TRBD2; V: TRBV20-1; CDR3: CSATTSGGDYDNEQFF; DNA: TGCAGTGCTACGACTAGCGGGGGGGATTACGACAATGAGCAGTTCTTC
size: .; J: TRBJ1-4; D: .; V: TRBV5-8; CDR3: CASSPNREKLFF; DNA: TGTGCCAGCAGCCCCAACAGGGAAAAACTGTTTTTT
size: few; J: TRBJ2-4; D: .; V: TRBV12-3/TRBV12-4; CDR3: CASSLFVVAGNIQYF; DNA: TGTGCCAGCAGTCTCTTTGTGGTTGCTGGAAACATTCAGTACTTC
size: .; J: TRBJ2-5; D: TRBD2; V: TRBV12-3/TRBV12-4; CDR3: CASSLDTRGGETQYF; DNA: TGTGCCAGCAGTTTGGACACTCGGGGGGGAGAGACCCAGTACTTC
size: .; J: TRBJ2-3; D: TRBD2; V: TRBV20-1; CDR3: CSARVGPTSGGEGNTQYF; DNA: TGCAGTGCTAGAGTTGGCCCCACCAGCGGGGGGGAGGGGAATACGCAGTATTTT
size: few; J: TRBJ2-2; D: .; V: TRBV7-7; CDR3: CASSLGGVDPAGELFF; DNA: TGTGCCAGCAGCTTAGGAGGGGTGGATCCGGCCGGGGAGCTGTTTTTT
size: few; J: TRBJ1-1; D: .; V: TRBV12-3/TRBV12-4; CDR3: CASSNDMGVAFF; DNA: TGTGCCAGCAGCAATGACATGGGGGTAGCTTTCTTT
size: few; J: TRBJ2-1; D: .; V: TRBV7-9; CDR3: CASSLGVDGTWVYNEQFF; DNA: TGTGCCAGCAGCTTAGGGGTTGACGGCACCTGGGTCTACAATGAGCAGTTCTTC
size: few; J: TRBJ1-2; D: TRBD1; V: TRBV7-9; CDR3: CASSSLMGTGGAYGYTF; DNA: TGTGCCAGCAGCTCTCTAATGGGGACAGGGGGCGCCTATGGCTACACCTTC
size: many; J: TRBJ2-1; D: TRBD1; V: TRBV11-2; CDR3: CASSPRTGLYNEQFF; DNA: TGTGCCAGCAGCCCTCGGACAGGGTTGTACAATGAGCAGTTCTTC
size: many; J: TRBJ1-4; D: .; V: TRBV29-1; CDR3: CSVASQGREKLFF; DNA: TGCAGCGTTGCATCACAGGGACGTGAAAAACTGTTTTTT
size: many; J: TRBJ1-1; D: .; V: TRBV7-2; CDR3: CASSLSAGTEAFF; DNA: TGTGCCAGCAGCTTATCAGCTGGTACTGAAGCTTTCTTT
size: many; J: TRBJ2-7; D: .; V: TRBV20-1; CDR3: CSAPTLGERYEQYF; DNA: TGCAGTGCCCCAACTCTCGGTGAAAGGTACGAGCAGTACTTC
size: many; J: TRBJ2-2; D: TRBD1; V: TRBV12-3/TRBV12-4; CDR3: CASSSSTGGRSGELFF; DNA: TGTGCCAGCAGTTCGTCGACAGGGGGCAGATCCGGGGAGCTGTTTTTT
size: many; J: TRBJ2-3; D: .; V: TRBV20-1; CDR3: CSAMGWGQDTQYF; DNA: TGCAGTGCCATGGGGTGGGGGCAAGATACGCAGTATTTT
size: many; J: TRBJ2-1; D: .; V: TRBV29-1; CDR3: CSVDSNEQFF; DNA: TGCAGCGTTGACTCGAATGAGCAGTTCTTC
size: .; J: TRBJ2-2; D: TRBD1; V: TRBV20-1; CDR3: CSAGGWDRGSSGELFF; DNA: TGCAGTGCTGGGGGATGGGACAGGGGGAGCTCCGGGGAGCTGTTTTTT
size: .; J: TRBJ1-2; D: .; V: TRBV29-1; CDR3: CSSSRRSGEANYGYTF; DNA: TGCAGCTCCTCAAGGAGGTCAGGGGAGGCTAACTATGGCTACACCTTC
size: .; J: TRBJ2-1; D: .; V: TRBV2; CDR3: CASSDRAGITYNEQFF; DNA: TGTGCCAGCAGTGATCGGGCAGGGATCACCTACAATGAGCAGTTCTTC
size: many; J: TRBJ1-5; D: .; V: TRBV20-1; CDR3: CSARSRGSGPQPQHF; DNA: TGCAGTGCTAGATCCCGGGGGTCCGGGCCACAGCCCCAGCATTTT
size: .; J: TRBJ2-1; D: .; V: TRBV20-1; CDR3: CSANLNRARYNEQFF; DNA: TGCAGTGCAAACCTCAATAGGGCTCGCTACAATGAGCAGTTCTTC
size: many; J: TRBJ2-3; D: TRBD2; V: TRBV20-1; CDR3: CSAVRLAGRPRADTQYF; DNA: TGCAGTGCAGTGAGACTAGCGGGGAGGCCTCGGGCAGATACGCAGTATTTT
size: many; J: TRBJ2-5; D: .; V: TRBV20-1; CDR3: CSAREVSQETQYF; DNA: TGCAGTGCTAGAGAGGTCTCACAAGAGACCCAGTACTTC
size: many; J: TRBJ2-5; D: TRBD2; V: TRBV20-1; CDR3: CSARPPTSGGRETQYF; DNA: TGCAGTGCTAGGCCTCCCACTAGCGGGGGAAGGGAGACCCAGTACTTC
size: .; J: TRBJ1-5; D: .; V: TRBV3-1; CDR3: CASSPGGRRGQPQHF; DNA: TGTGCCAGCAGCCCCGGGGGCCGAAGGGGTCAGCCCCAGCATTTT
size: many; J: TRBJ2-1; D: TRBD2; V: TRBV5-1; CDR3: CASCSGDIGNEQFF; DNA: TGCGCCAGCTGTAGCGGGGACATAGGGAATGAGCAGTTCTTC
size: few; J: TRBJ2-5; D: TRBD1; V: TRBV24-1; CDR3: CATSPRDRGETQYF; DNA: TGTGCCACCAGTCCCCGGGACAGGGGGGAGACCCAGTACTTC
size: .; J: TRBJ1-5; D: .; V: TRBV19; CDR3: CASSIYRQNNQPQHF; DNA: TGTGCCAGTAGTATTTACCGCCAGAACAATCAGCCCCAGCATTTT
size: few; J: TRBJ2-1; D: .; V: TRBV30; CDR3: CAGGREVYNEQFF; DNA: TGTGCTGGGGGGCGCGAAGTCTACAATGAGCAGTTCTTC
size: many; J: TRBJ2-1; D: .; V: TRBV20-1; CDR3: CSATTVANEQFF; DNA: TGCAGTGCTACGACGGTCGCGAATGAGCAGTTCTTC
size: .; J: TRBJ2-7; D: .; V: TRBV5-1; CDR3: CASSVDSWNSYEQYF; DNA: TGCGCCAGCAGCGTGGACAGTTGGAACTCCTACGAGCAGTACTTC